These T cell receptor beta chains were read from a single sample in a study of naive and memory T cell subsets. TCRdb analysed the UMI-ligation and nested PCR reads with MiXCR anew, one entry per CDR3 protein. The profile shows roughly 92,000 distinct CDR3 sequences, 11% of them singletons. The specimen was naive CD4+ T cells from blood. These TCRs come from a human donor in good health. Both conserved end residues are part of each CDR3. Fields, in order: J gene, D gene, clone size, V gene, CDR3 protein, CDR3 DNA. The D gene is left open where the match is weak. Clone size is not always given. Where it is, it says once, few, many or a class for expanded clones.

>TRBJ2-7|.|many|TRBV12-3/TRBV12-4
CASSLTGEQYF
TGTGCCAGCAGTTTAACGGGCGAGCAGTACTTC
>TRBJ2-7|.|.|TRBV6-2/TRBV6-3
CASSRPPLGEQYF
TGTGCCAGCAGCCGCCCCCCCCTGGGCGAGCAGTACTTC
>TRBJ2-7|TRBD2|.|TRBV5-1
CASSLASFSGGDYEQYF
TGCGCCAGCAGCTTGGCCTCTTTTAGCGGGGGCGACTACGAGCAGTACTTC
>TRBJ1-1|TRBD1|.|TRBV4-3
CASSRETGDRGTEAFF
TGCGCCAGCAGCCGGGAAACAGGGGACCGGGGCACTGAAGCTTTCTTT
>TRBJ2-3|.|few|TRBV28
CASSPAGNTDTQYF
TGTGCCAGCAGCCCCGCGGGGAACACAGATACGCAGTATTTT
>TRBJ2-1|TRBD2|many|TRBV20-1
CSARASSGNNNEQFF
TGCAGTGCTAGAGCGTCTAGCGGGAATAACAATGAGCAGTTCTTC
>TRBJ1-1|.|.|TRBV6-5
CASSYRRTNTEALF
TGTGCCAGCAGTTACCGACGGACGAACACTGAAGCTCTCTTT
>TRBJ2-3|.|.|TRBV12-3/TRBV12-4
CASSLAYRIPGTDTQYF
TGTGCCAGCAGTTTAGCGTACAGGATTCCAGGCACAGATACGCAGTATTTT
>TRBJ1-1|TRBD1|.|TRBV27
CASRGQGAGVTEAFF
TGTGCCAGTAGAGGACAGGGGGCAGGCGTTACTGAAGCTTTCTTT
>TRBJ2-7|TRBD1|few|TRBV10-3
CATGQGASEQYF
TGTGCCACAGGACAGGGAGCTAGCGAGCAGTACTTC
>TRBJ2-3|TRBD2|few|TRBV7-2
CASSFSGRQSTDTQYF
TGTGCCAGCAGCTTTAGCGGGAGGCAAAGCACAGATACGCAGTATTTT
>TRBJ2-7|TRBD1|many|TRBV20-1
CSARGDRAYYEQYF
TGCAGTGCTAGGGGGGACAGGGCATACTACGAGCAGTACTTC
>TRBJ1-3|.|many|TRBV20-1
CSAPFDTIYF
TGCAGCGCCCCCTTTGACACCATATATTTT
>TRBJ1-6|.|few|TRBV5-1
CASSSGRSNSPLHF
TGCGCCAGCAGCTCTGGACGGTCTAATTCACCCCTCCACTTT
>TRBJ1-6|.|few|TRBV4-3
CASSQEAANSPLHF
TGCGCCAGCAGCCAAGAAGCTGCTAATTCACCCCTCCACTTT
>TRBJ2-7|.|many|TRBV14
CASSQESHLGEQYF
TGTGCCAGCAGCCAAGAGAGCCACCTCGGGGAGCAGTACTTC
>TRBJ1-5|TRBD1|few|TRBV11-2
CASSSTGHSNQPQHF
TGTGCCAGCAGCTCGACAGGGCATAGCAATCAGCCCCAGCATTTT
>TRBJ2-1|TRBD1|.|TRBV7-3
CASSHGQGANEQFF
TGTGCCAGCAGCCATGGACAGGGGGCCAATGAGCAGTTCTTC
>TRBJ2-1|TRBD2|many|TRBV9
CASSVGGRAPHEQFF
TGTGCCAGCAGCGTAGGCGGGAGGGCCCCCCATGAGCAGTTCTTC
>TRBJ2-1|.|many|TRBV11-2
CASSLARYNEQFF
TGTGCCAGCAGCTTAGCCAGATACAATGAGCAGTTCTTC
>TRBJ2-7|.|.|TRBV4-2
CASSQDDGRGNEQYF
TGTGCCAGCAGCCAAGATGACGGCAGGGGCAACGAGCAGTACTTC
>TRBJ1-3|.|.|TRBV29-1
CSVLQGGGDTIYF
TGCAGCGTTCTACAGGGCGGCGGGGACACCATATATTTT
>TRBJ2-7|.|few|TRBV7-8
CASSLSGTSSYEQYF
TGTGCCAGCAGCTTATCGGGTACTAGCTCCTACGAGCAGTACTTC
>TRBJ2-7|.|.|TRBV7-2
CASSPDRLSSYEQYF
TGTGCCAGCAGTCCGGACCGATTGAGCTCCTACGAGCAGTACTTC
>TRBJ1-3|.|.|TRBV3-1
CASSQGSGNTIYF
TGTGCCAGCAGCCAAGGCTCCGGAAACACCATATATTTT
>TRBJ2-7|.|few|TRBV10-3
CAISPTDPYEQYF
TGTGCCATCAGTCCGACGGATCCCTACGAGCAGTACTTC
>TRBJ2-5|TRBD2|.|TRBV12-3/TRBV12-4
CASSIGLAVVETQYF
TGTGCCAGCAGCATTGGACTAGCGGTAGTAGAGACCCAGTACTTC
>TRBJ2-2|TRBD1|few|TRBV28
CASGTANTGELFF
TGTGCCAGCGGGACAGCGAACACCGGGGAGCTGTTTTTT
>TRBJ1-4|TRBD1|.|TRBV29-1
CSVVGQGSEKLFF
TGCAGCGTTGTAGGACAGGGCAGTGAAAAACTGTTTTTT
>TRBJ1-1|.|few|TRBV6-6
CASSYQLNTEAFF
TGTGCCAGCAGTTACCAGTTGAACACTGAAGCTTTCTTT
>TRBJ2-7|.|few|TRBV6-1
CASSEAGVWGSYEQYF
TGTGCCAGCAGTGAAGCAGGAGTTTGGGGGTCCTACGAGCAGTACTTC
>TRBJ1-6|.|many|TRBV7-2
CASSLVPVNSPLHF
TGTGCCAGCAGCTTAGTACCCGTAAATTCACCCCTCCACTTT
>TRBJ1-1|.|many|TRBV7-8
CASSLVRGTEAFF
TGTGCCAGCAGCTTAGTGCGGGGAACTGAAGCTTTCTTT
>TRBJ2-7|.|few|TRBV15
CATSRDRWERVNF
TGTGCCACCAGCAGAGATCGTTGGGAGCGCGTAAACTTC
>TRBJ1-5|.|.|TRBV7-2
CASSPGTTGNQPQHF
TGTGCCAGCAGCCCCGGGACAACTGGAAATCAGCCCCAGCATTTT
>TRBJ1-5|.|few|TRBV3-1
CASSQGFGNSNQPQHF
TGTGCCAGCAGCCAAGGGTTTGGAAATAGCAATCAGCCCCAGCATTTT
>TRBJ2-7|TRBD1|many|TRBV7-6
CASSIGQGLEQYF
TGTGCCAGCAGCATTGGACAGGGCCTGGAGCAGTACTTC
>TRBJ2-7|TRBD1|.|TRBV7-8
CASTQKRTGEGEQYF
TGTGCCAGCACCCAAAAGAGGACAGGGGAGGGCGAGCAGTACTTC
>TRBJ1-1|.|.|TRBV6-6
CASSYGHPGAGNTEAFF
TGTGCCAGCAGTTACGGCCATCCAGGGGCGGGGAACACTGAAGCTTTCTTT
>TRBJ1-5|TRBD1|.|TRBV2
CACAPGGGQPQHF
TGTGCCTGCGCCCCAGGGGGGGGCCAGCCCCAGCATTTT
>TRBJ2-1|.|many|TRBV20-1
CSARIAWFFNEQFF
TGCAGTGCTAGAATAGCCTGGTTTTTCAATGAGCAGTTCTTC
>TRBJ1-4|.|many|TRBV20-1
CSARAGGMTTNEKLFF
TGCAGTGCACGGGCCGGCGGGATGACAACTAATGAAAAACTGTTTTTT
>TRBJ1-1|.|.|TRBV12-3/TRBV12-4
CATAKSFAEAFF
TGTGCCACCGCAAAAAGTTTCGCTGAAGCTTTCTTT
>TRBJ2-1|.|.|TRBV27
CASSLRGDSSYNEQFF
TGTGCCAGCAGTCTCAGAGGGGATAGCTCCTACAATGAGCAGTTCTTC
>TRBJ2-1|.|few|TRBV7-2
CASSPTAVREQFF
TGTGCCAGCAGCCCTACGGCCGTTCGGGAGCAGTTCTTC
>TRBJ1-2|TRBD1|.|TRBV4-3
CASSQEPQGEGEGYTF
TGCGCCAGCAGCCAAGAACCACAGGGGGAAGGAGAGGGCTACACCTTC